Listed below are T cell receptor beta chains from one sample, sequenced in a study of T cell changes during pregnancy in multiple sclerosis. Method: immunoSEQ multiplex PCR; TCRdb's copy keeps in-frame clones and lacks some. The repertoire holds some 70,000 clones, about 91% seen once, with about 5.8% in the top ten. This specimen was CD8+ T cells from peripheral blood mononuclear cells, taken before pregnancy. The receptors originated from a female donor with multiple sclerosis, enrolled in a pregnancy study. The CDR3 runs from the conserved cysteine through the conserved F or W. The D gene is left open where the match is weak. Some rows have no size entry. The others give once, few or many, or a class for an expanded clone.

abundance: .
d_gene: TRBD1
j_gene: TRBJ1-5
v_gene: TRBV27
CDR3aa: CASSEQGSYQPQHF
CDR3nt: TGTGCCAGCAGTGAACAGGGGAGCTATCAGCCCCAGCATTTT

abundance: .
d_gene: TRBD1
j_gene: TRBJ2-5
v_gene: TRBV19
CDR3aa: CASSMDREETQYF
CDR3nt: TGTGCCAGTAGTATGGACAGGGAAGAGACCCAGTACTTC

abundance: .
d_gene: .
j_gene: TRBJ1-6
v_gene: TRBV9
CDR3aa: CASSVGGGGNHNSPLHF
CDR3nt: TGTGCCAGCAGCGTAGGAGGCGGGGGGAATCATAATTCACCCCTCCACTTT

abundance: medium-sized
d_gene: .
j_gene: TRBJ2-7
v_gene: TRBV29-1
CDR3aa: CSAGAGEFYEQYF
CDR3nt: TGCAGCGCCGGAGCAGGGGAATTCTACGAGCAGTACTTC

abundance: .
d_gene: .
j_gene: TRBJ2-1
v_gene: TRBV7-2
CDR3aa: CASSFSPILYNEQFF
CDR3nt: TGTGCCAGCAGCTTTTCCCCTATCCTCTACAATGAGCAGTTCTTC

abundance: .
d_gene: .
j_gene: TRBJ1-1
v_gene: TRBV4-1
CDR3aa: CASSQARNTEAFF
CDR3nt: TGCGCCAGCAGCCAAGCGCGGAACACTGAAGCTTTCTTT

abundance: .
d_gene: .
j_gene: TRBJ2-3
v_gene: TRBV27
CDR3aa: CASSLYPPEYSDTQYF
CDR3nt: TGTGCCAGCAGTTTATATCCCCCGGAGTATTCAGATACGCAGTATTTT

abundance: .
d_gene: TRBD1
j_gene: TRBJ1-5
v_gene: TRBV6-1
CDR3aa: CASSEARQGTQPQHF
CDR3nt: TGTGCCAGCAGTGAAGCCAGACAGGGGACTCAGCCCCAGCATTTT

abundance: once
d_gene: TRBD1
j_gene: TRBJ1-2
v_gene: TRBV9
CDR3aa: CASSAGQGDYGYTF
CDR3nt: TGTGCCAGCAGCGCTGGACAGGGGGACTATGGCTACACCTTC

abundance: once
d_gene: TRBD1
j_gene: TRBJ1-2
v_gene: TRBV2
CDR3aa: CASRGTENYGYTF
CDR3nt: TGTGCCAGCAGGGGGACAGAGAACTATGGCTACACCTTC

abundance: .
d_gene: TRBD1
j_gene: TRBJ1-5
v_gene: TRBV6-5
CDR3aa: CASWTGDSNQPQHF
CDR3nt: TGTGCCAGCTGGACAGGAGATAGCAATCAGCCCCAGCATTTT

abundance: .
d_gene: TRBD1
j_gene: TRBJ1-2
v_gene: TRBV5-8
CDR3aa: CASSLLSGQGTYGYTF
CDR3nt: TGTGCCAGCAGCTTGTTGTCTGGACAGGGGACGTATGGCTACACCTTC

abundance: .
d_gene: .
j_gene: TRBJ2-7
v_gene: TRBV7-9
CDR3aa: CASRSSSYEQYF
CDR3nt: TGTGCCAGCAGGTCGAGCTCCTACGAGCAGTACTTC

abundance: .
d_gene: .
j_gene: TRBJ1-2
v_gene: TRBV15
CDR3aa: CATSRGRVSDYGYTF
CDR3nt: TGTGCCACCAGCAGAGGTCGGGTTTCGGACTATGGCTACACCTTC

abundance: .
d_gene: TRBD1
j_gene: TRBJ1-6
v_gene: TRBV9
CDR3aa: CASSVALQGGSLHF
CDR3nt: TGTGCCAGCAGCGTAGCTCTTCAGGGGGGAAGCCTCCACTTT

abundance: .
d_gene: TRBD2
j_gene: TRBJ2-2
v_gene: TRBV7-8
CDR3aa: CASSSPAGGPTGELFF
CDR3nt: TGTGCCAGCAGCTCACCAGCGGGGGGACCCACCGGGGAGCTGTTTTTT

abundance: .
d_gene: .
j_gene: TRBJ2-7
v_gene: TRBV2
CDR3aa: CASGGIKNRAYEQYF
CDR3nt: TGTGCCAGCGGAGGTATCAAGAATAGGGCCTACGAGCAGTACTTC

abundance: .
d_gene: .
j_gene: TRBJ1-4
v_gene: TRBV25-1
CDR3aa: CASSEWEDATNEKLFF
CDR3nt: TGTGCCAGCAGTGAATGGGAGGATGCAACTAATGAAAAACTGTTTTTT

abundance: .
d_gene: .
j_gene: TRBJ2-6
v_gene: TRBV6-1
CDR3aa: CASSGRGGANVLTF
CDR3nt: TGTGCCAGCAGTGGCCGGGGTGGGGCCAACGTCCTGACTTTC

abundance: .
d_gene: TRBD2
j_gene: TRBJ2-3
v_gene: TRBV7-3
CDR3aa: CASSLNPGLAGTDTQYF
CDR3nt: TGTGCCAGCAGCTTAAACCCCGGACTAGCGGGCACAGATACGCAGTATTTT

abundance: .
d_gene: .
j_gene: TRBJ1-2
v_gene: TRBV4-1
CDR3aa: CASSQDGQAMGYTF
CDR3nt: TGCGCCAGCAGCCAAGATGGGCAGGCGATGGGCTACACCTTC

abundance: .
d_gene: .
j_gene: TRBJ2-2
v_gene: TRBV19
CDR3aa: CASHGQGITGELFF
CDR3nt: TGTGCCAGTCACGGTCAGGGTATCACCGGGGAGCTGTTTTTT

abundance: .
d_gene: .
j_gene: TRBJ2-5
v_gene: TRBV6-5
CDR3aa: CASSRTGLETQYF
CDR3nt: TGTGCCAGCAGCAGAACAGGGTTAGAGACCCAGTACTTC

abundance: .
d_gene: .
j_gene: TRBJ1-3
v_gene: TRBV23-1
CDR3aa: CASSPGFPGEGNTIYF
CDR3nt: TGCGCCAGCAGTCCTGGATTCCCGGGGGAGGGAAACACCATATATTTT

abundance: .
d_gene: .
j_gene: TRBJ1-5
v_gene: TRBV4-1
CDR3aa: CASSPHVGQPQHF
CDR3nt: TGCGCCAGCAGCCCTCATGTGGGCCAGCCCCAGCATTTT

abundance: .
d_gene: TRBD1
j_gene: TRBJ2-5
v_gene: TRBV4-1
CDR3aa: CASSQGLWDREETQYF
CDR3nt: TGCGCCAGCAGCCAAGGCCTATGGGACAGAGAAGAGACCCAGTACTTC

abundance: .
d_gene: .
j_gene: TRBJ1-2
v_gene: TRBV27
CDR3aa: CASSLDSSGGYTF
CDR3nt: TGTGCCAGCAGTTTGGACAGCTCGGGCGGCTACACCTTC

abundance: .
d_gene: .
j_gene: TRBJ2-7
v_gene: TRBV11-3
CDR3aa: CASSSGGGDYEQYF
CDR3nt: TGTGCCAGCAGCTCAGGAGGGGGGGATTACGAGCAGTACTTC

abundance: once
d_gene: .
j_gene: TRBJ1-1
v_gene: TRBV19
CDR3aa: CASIPGGSETEAFF
CDR3nt: TGTGCCAGTATCCCGGGGGGGTCGGAGACTGAAGCTTTCTTT

abundance: .
d_gene: .
j_gene: TRBJ1-2
v_gene: TRBV25-1
CDR3aa: CASSVRGSYGYTF
CDR3nt: TGTGCCAGCAGTGTCAGGGGCAGCTATGGCTACACCTTC